This T cell receptor beta chain was sequenced in a study of T cells in Graves' hyperthyroidism and ophthalmopathy. This clonotype was seen only a few times. The antigen is undetermined. Trimming removed 4 bases from V and 2 bases from J; junction bases left unmatched: 5. This CDR3 region has 16 residues. Exclusion of patients followed from uncontrolled infection, other autoimmune disease, pregnancy or lactation. The study based diagnoses on clinical symptoms, serum thyroxine and TRAb, thyroid ultrasound and orbital computed tomography. General study findings and limits: It was a median approximately 7.1 months before onset that the model predicted ophthalmopathy. From stable hyperthyroidism, ophthalmopathy was separated by a 13 V-J model.

The CDR3 regions of TCR beta were amplified from RNA transcripts. The study used the HTBI primer set for a first-round RT-PCR of the TCR CDR3. Using its own MiXCR run on the multiplex PCR reads, TCRdb lists one record per CDR3 protein. Here the sample spans around 600,000 distinct CDR3 sequences, 45% being singletons. This TCR derives from an adult man with Graves' disease, either hyperthyroidism or ophthalmopathy (not recorded which). Sample: peripheral blood or thyroid tissue (not recorded which). The chain is built from TRBV12-3 or TRBV12-4 and TRBJ2-5, with TRBD2 matching over 12 bases. CDR3 nucleotides: TGTGCCAGCAGTTCGCCTAGCGGGGGGGGTCAAGAGACCCAGTACTTC. As protein: CASSSPSGGGQETQYF.